Given below is one TCR beta chain in context. Its target is not known. Naive-designated CD8 cells lacked CD45RO, were positively enriched for CCR7, and omitted terminally differentiated effector memory CD45RA+ cells. The data were obtained in a study of shared clonotypes between healthy human individuals. This CDR3 is built from 14 residues. From germline, CDR1 is SGHTA and CDR2 FQGTGA. Trimming removed 2 bases at V and 5 bases at J, with 10 bases between. Study outcomes and limitations: At large depth, rarefaction still showed sorted-subset sequencing to be incomplete. An anticipated effect of sequencing depth on clonotype sharing among donors was recognized.

The run depth of the assay was deep. The sorted-subset replicate PCRs were given about 200 ng DNA, which is 30,000 to 35,000 T cell genomes. The protocol was immunoSEQ multiplex PCR, while the TCRdb copy is restricted to in-frame clones and leaves out a portion. The sample shows 700,000 to 950,000 clones, 96% of them seen only once. Material for sequencing was naive CD8+ T cells sorted from blood. V gene TRBV7-3 combines with J gene TRBJ2-1; tentative D call: TRBD2 (5 bases). The receptor was isolated from a man aged 25-45 years in good health. The CDR3 is CASSLGGINNEQFF. The DNA of the CDR3 is TGTGCCAGCAGCTTAGGAGGAATTAACAATGAGCAGTTCTTC.